The 20 T cell receptor beta chains in this list originate from one sample, sequenced in a study of memory CD4+ T cells and cytomegalovirus serostatus. Only in-frame clones appear in the TCRdb table, and some are missing; sequencing was by immunoSEQ multiplex PCR. The sample lists about 57,000 clones, 70% to 80% occurring once. The sort gate was single viable CD3+CD4+CD8-CD45RO+ cells for memory CD4+ T cells. Sequenced input: memory CD4+ T cells from blood. All receptors derive from an adult in good health and CMV-seronegative.

The CDR3, as DNA: TGTGCCAGCAAGCTGGCGGGGAATAACTATGGCTACACCTTC. Translating gives CASKLAGNNYGYTF. The chain couples TRBV28 to TRBJ1-2, with no clear D. The V end was cut by 7 bases, the J end by 1 base, with 13 bases between. The V gene's germline CDR1 is MDHEN and CDR2 SYDVKM. The CDR3 sequence is 14 residues long.

The chain couples TRBV5-6 to TRBJ2-7, with D perhaps matching TRBD2 (5 bases). The CDR3 is 15 residues long. V lost 1 base to trimming and J lost 3 bases, with 14 bases between them. The germline V gene encodes CDR1 SGHDT and CDR2 YYEEEE. This CDR3 is CASSLLDRRDYEQYF. In DNA, the CDR3 is TGTGCCAGCAGCTTGTTGGATCGTCGGGACTACGAGCAGTACTTC.

The rearrangement uses TRBV15 and TRBJ2-4; 8 bases map to TRBD2. The CDR3 is 17 residues long. The V gene's germline CDR1 is LNHNV and CDR2 YYDKDF (reference sequence). The J segment lost 7 bases and the V segment lost 1 base, leaving 12 bases of the junction unmatched. In nucleotides, the CDR3 is TGTGCCACCAGCAGAGGAGGGGCGGGGGGTTCGAAGAACATTCAGTACTTC. As protein: CATSRGGAGGSKNIQYF.

The chain recombines TRBV19 with TRBJ1-5; D gene ambiguous. The V and J ends lost 10 bases and 0 bases respectively, with 16 bases between them. From germline, CDR1 is LNHDA and CDR2 SQIVND (reference sequence). The CDR3 is made up of 15 amino acids. CDR3 protein: CATSFRRDSNQPQHF. The CDR3 DNA follows: TGTGCCACCTCCTTCAGAAGGGATAGCAATCAGCCCCAGCATTTT.

V usage is TRBV6-6 and J usage is TRBJ2-7, with D unresolved. This CDR3 region has 12 residues. CDR1 is MNHNY, CDR2 SVGAGI, per germline (reference sequence). V lost 4 bases and J lost 3, with 7 bases in between. The CDR3 region has the DNA TGTGCCAGCAGTTGGCCGGACTACGAGCAGTACTTC. Translated, it gives CASSWPDYEQYF.

This chain connects TRBV5-4 to TRBJ2-3; D is unclear. With 1 base removed from V and 0 bases from J, the gap between germline ends came to 6 bases. This CDR3 contains 14 residues. CDR1 and CDR2 (germline): SGHNT, YYREEE (reference sequence). In DNA form, the CDR3 reads TGTGCCAGCAGCTTGCTCACTAGCACAGATACGCAGTATTTT. As protein: CASSLLTSTDTQYF.

The genes are TRBV7-6 and TRBJ2-5; D may be TRBD1 (5 bases). This CDR3 comprises 14 residues. The germline gives CDR1 SGHVS, CDR2 FNYEAQ. V was trimmed by 5 bases and J by 0 bases, leaving 10 bases between them. The CDR3 DNA reads TGTGCCAGCAGCGCTACAGGTAACCAAGAGACCCAGTACTTC. This gives the protein CASSATGNQETQYF. The full variable domain, rest sourced from reference TRBV7-6 and TRBJ2-5, is GAGVSQSPRYKVTKRGQDVALRCDPISGHVSLYWYRQALGQGPEFLTYFNYEAQQDKSGLPNDRFSAERPEGSISTLTIQRTEQRDSAMYRCASSATGNQETQYFGPGTRLLVL.

This chain links TRBV6-1 with TRBJ1-5; maybe TRBD1 (5 bases). Germline V gene data show CDR1 as MNHNS and CDR2 as SASEGT. The CDR3 has 13 amino acids. V shed 6 bases and J shed 1 base, with 7 bases lying between them. The CDR3 coding sequence is TGTGCCAGCAGCCGGGACAGCAATCAGCCCCAGCATTTT. Amino acids: CASSRDSNQPQHF.

This chain links TRBV4-2 with TRBJ1-3; TRBD1 matches 9 bases. The CDR3 sequence is 14 residues long. Germline assignment: CDR1 LGHNA and CDR2 YNFKEQ. V dropped 1 base and J dropped 8; count of bases not matched to a gene: 3. Here the CDR3 DNA reads TGTGCCAGCAGCCAAGGGACAGGGGAGGACACCATATATTTT. This translates into CASSQGTGEDTIYF.

The rearrangement joins TRBV9 to TRBJ1-2; a possible D gene is TRBD1 (5 bases). Germline loops: CDR1 SGDLS, CDR2 YYNGEE. Trimming removed 0 bases from V and 8 bases from J, with 8 bases in between. The length of the CDR3 is 12 residues. The CDR3 reads CASSVAGGGYTF. The CDR3 nucleotides are TGTGCCAGCAGCGTAGCTGGGGGAGGCTACACCTTC. The full variable domain, completed using reference TRBV9 and TRBJ1-2, is DSGVTQTPKHLITATGQRVTLRCSPRSGDLSVYWYQQSLDQGLQFLIQYYNGEERAKGNILERFSAQQFPDLHSELNLSSLELGDSALYFCASSVAGGGYTFGSGTRLTVV.

This chain connects TRBV10-2 to TRBJ1-1; a weak D match, TRBD1 (5 bases). V gave up 9 bases and J gave up 0 bases, with 11 bases separating them. This CDR3 comprises 13 residues. Per germline, CDR1 WSHSY and CDR2 SAAADI. The CDR3 sequence is CASTGPMNTEAFF. In nucleotides, the CDR3 is TGCGCCAGTACGGGGCCGATGAACACTGAAGCTTTCTTT.

The V and J genes are TRBV9 and TRBJ1-1; the D gene is possibly TRBD1 (5 bases). This CDR3 region has 15 residues. Germline CDR1 SGDLS, CDR2 YYNGEE. Between the trimmed V and J ends, which lost 4 bases and 4 bases, there was a span of 17 bases. The CDR3 protein is CASSSDPRGGTEAFF. The DNA of the CDR3 is TGTGCCAGCAGCTCAGATCCTCGGGGGGGCACTGAAGCTTTCTTT.

The chain has TRBV11-3 and TRBJ2-3; D is possibly TRBD2 (5 bases). The CDR3 extends over 15 amino acids. V dropped 0 bases and J dropped 2 bases, with 9 bases sitting between them. CDR1 and CDR2 (germline): SGHNT, YENEEA. The CDR3 loop reads CASSLDGVLTDTQYF. CDR3 bases: TGTGCCAGCAGCTTAGACGGGGTCCTCACAGATACGCAGTATTTT.

V and J are TRBV6-6 and TRBJ1-1, with a weak D call TRBD1 (5 bases). Germline loops: CDR1 MNHNY, CDR2 SVGAGI (reference sequence). V dropped 6 bases and J dropped 8 bases, with 19 bases sitting between them. This CDR3 comprises 14 residues. In nucleotides, the CDR3 is TGTGCCAGCAGCTCCACCCGGGGGTTTGGCGAAGCTTTCTTT. It translates to CASSSTRGFGEAFF.

The chain is built from TRBV11-3 and TRBJ2-5; D remains unclear. The end of the DNA aligns better with TRBJ2-7, so the J call may be wrong. This CDR3 is built from 11 residues. Per the germline V gene, CDR1 is SGHNT and CDR2 is YENEEA. This chain's CDR3 is CASSIGDEQYF. The CDR3 region has the DNA TGTGCCAGCAGCATTGGAGACGAGCAGTACTTC.

The rearrangement uses TRBV12-5 and TRBJ2-7; D call uncertain. V gave up 1 base and J gave up 3 bases, with 4 bases separating them. The CDR3 spans 12 residues. CDR1 is LGHNT and CDR2 is FRNRAP in the germline V gene. DNA of the CDR3: TGTGCTAGTGGTTTGGGACTCTACGAGCAGTACTTC. It specifies CASGLGLYEQYF.

The V call is TRBV18, the J call TRBJ1-1; D is ambiguous. CDR3 length: 14 residues. Germline V gene data show CDR1 as KGHSH and CDR2 as LQKENI. Trimming pared 0 bases from V and 4 bases from J, leaving 9 bases between. In DNA form, the CDR3 reads TGTGCCAGCTCACCACCACTCGGGAGCACTGAAGCTTTCTTT. Translated: CASSPPLGSTEAFF. The full variable domain, with the rest looked up from reference TRBV18 and TRBJ1-1, is NAGVMQNPRHLVRRRGQEARLRCSPMKGHSHVYWYRQLPEEGLKFMVYLQKENIIDESGMPKERFSAEFPKEGPSILRIQQVVRGDSAAYFCASSPPLGSTEAFFGQGTRLTVV.

This clone has just a few counts. This sequence joins TRBV2 and TRBJ1-5, with D tentatively TRBD1 (5 bases). The CDR3 has 13 amino acids. V was trimmed by 8 bases and J by 3 bases, leaving 11 bases between them. Germline-derived CDR1 and CDR2 are SNHLY and FYNNEI. The CDR3 DNA follows: TGTGCCAGCCGCCGGGACCTCAATCAGCCCCAGCATTTT. Its protein product is CASRRDLNQPQHF.

The chain couples TRBV6-6 to TRBJ2-7, with TRBD1 matching 10 bases. The CDR3 length is 15 residues. The V gene's germline CDR1 is MNHNY and CDR2 SVGAGI (reference sequence). Trimming cost V 6 bases and J 4 bases; bases outside gene matches: 9. The CDR3 DNA reads TGTGCCAGCAGCCCCGGGACAGGGGTCAGTTACGAGCAGTACTTC. Protein product: CASSPGTGVSYEQYF.

This clone was seen more than once but under ten times. The rearrangement joins TRBV7-8 to TRBJ1-4, with TRBD1 as a possible D gene (6 bases). This CDR3 has 17 amino acids. V was shortened by 1 base and J by 4 bases, with 16 bases between the two germline ends. Per germline, CDR1 SGHVS and CDR2 FQNEAQ. The chain's CDR3 is CASSLDGGALGNEKLFF. The CDR3 bases are TGTGCCAGCAGCTTAGATGGGGGCGCGCTCGGTAATGAAAAACTGTTTTTT.